The 4 T cell receptor beta chains below were found in one sample sequenced in a study of T cells in Graves' hyperthyroidism and ophthalmopathy. Amplification of TCR beta CDR3 regions was performed using RNA transcripts as template. The HTBI primer set served for first-round RT-PCR of the TCR CDR3. Via MiXCR, TCRdb re-called the multiplex PCR reads, giving one row per CDR3 protein. The table records fewer than 450,000 distinct CDR3 sequences, approximately 17% of them present only once. The sample was blood. The receptors originated from a woman aged 30 to 39 with Graves' hyperthyroidism that later progressed to Graves' ophthalmopathy.

This clonotype has a count of ten or more. V is TRBV7-2 and J is TRBJ2-7; TRBD2 agrees at 10 bases. Germline V lookup: CDR1 SGHTA, CDR2 FQGNSA. The V and J ends lost 3 bases and 4 bases, in that order; junction bases with no gene match: 6. The CDR3 contains 15 residues. As DNA, the CDR3 is TGTGCCAGCAGCTTGAGGCTAGCGGGAGTGTACGAGCAGTACTTC. This gives the protein CASSLRLAGVYEQYF. Filled out from reference TRBV7-2 and TRBJ2-7, the complete variable domain reads GAGVSQSPSNKVTEKGKDVELRCDPISGHTALYWYRQSLGQGLEFLIYFQGNSAPDKSGLPSDRFSAERTGGSVSTLTIQRTQQEDSAVYLCASSLRLAGVYEQYFGPGTRLTVT.

The CDR3: CASSHPGQGTYEQFF. As DNA, the CDR3 is TGTGCCAGCAGCCACCCGGGACAGGGGACATATGAGCAGTTCTTC. The chain carries TRBV5-6 and TRBJ2-1; 10 nucleotides line up with TRBD1. Trimming took 4 bases from V and 8 from J; bases not matched to a gene: 9. The CDR3 length is 15 residues. Germline V gene sequence: CDR1 SGHDT, CDR2 YYEEEE.

This clonotype was picked up many times. The chain carries TRBV5-1 and TRBJ2-6; TRBD1 matches at 10 bases. Germline loops: CDR1 SGHRS, CDR2 YFSETQ. The CDR3 is 18 residues long. The junction had 9 bases not matched to a gene; V was cut back by 3 bases and J by 3 bases. Written as DNA, the CDR3 is TGCGCCAGCAGCTACCGGGACAGGGGTTTAGGTGGGGCCAACGTCCTGACTTTC. It is translated as CASSYRDRGLGGANVLTF.

This clonotype occurred a few times. J is TRBJ2-2 and V is TRBV15; perhaps TRBD2 as D (6 bases). This CDR3 is 14 amino acids long. CDR1 is LNHNV, CDR2 YYDKDF, per germline (reference sequence). Trimming took 0 bases from V and 7 from J, leaving 9 bases between them. The CDR3 nucleotides are TGTGCCACCAGCAGAGATGGGGGGAGCGGGGAGCTGTTTTTT. Its protein product is CATSRDGGSGELFF.